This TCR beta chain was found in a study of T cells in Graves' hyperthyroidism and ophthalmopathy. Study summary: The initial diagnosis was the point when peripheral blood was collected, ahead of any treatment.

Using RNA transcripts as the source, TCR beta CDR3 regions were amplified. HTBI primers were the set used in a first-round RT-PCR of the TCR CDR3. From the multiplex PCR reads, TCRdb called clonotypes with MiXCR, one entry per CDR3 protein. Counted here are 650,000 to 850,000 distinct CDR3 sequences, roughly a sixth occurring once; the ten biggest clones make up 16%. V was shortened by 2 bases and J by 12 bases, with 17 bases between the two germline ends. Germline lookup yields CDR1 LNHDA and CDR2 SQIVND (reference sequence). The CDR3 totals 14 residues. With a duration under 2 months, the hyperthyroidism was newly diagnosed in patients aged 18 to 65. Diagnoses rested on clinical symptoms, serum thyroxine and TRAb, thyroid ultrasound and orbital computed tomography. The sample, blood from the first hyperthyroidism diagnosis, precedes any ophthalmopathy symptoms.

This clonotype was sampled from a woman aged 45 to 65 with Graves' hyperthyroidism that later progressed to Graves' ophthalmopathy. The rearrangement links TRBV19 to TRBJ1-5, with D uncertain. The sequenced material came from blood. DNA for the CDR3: TGTGCCAGTAGTATACTATTCTCCCTTCGACACCAGCATTTT. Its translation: CASSILFSLRHQHF.